This T cell receptor (beta chain) was recovered during a study of blood T cell repertoires in COVID-19. About the research overall: The study drew acute and convalescent COVID-19 samples from the United States, Italy and Spain.

CDR3 length equals 15 residues. V was pared by 4 bases and J by 4 bases, with 5 bases of the junction left unmatched. Germline V gene data show CDR1 as SNHLY and CDR2 as FYNNEI. Assay used: immunoSEQ multiplex PCR; TCRdb lists only in-frame clones, some missing. The table has fewer than 200,000 clones, roughly 91% seen once. Sequencing was done on a sample of peripheral blood. The sequence came from a man aged 35 to 55 with active or convalescent COVID-19. This chain uses TRBV2 with TRBJ2-5; 11 bases agree with TRBD2. The CDR3: CASSVSGGAGETQYF. The DNA for the CDR3 is TGTGCCAGCAGTGTTAGCGGGGGGGCTGGAGAGACCCAGTACTTC.